These 32 T cell receptor beta chains originate from one sample sequenced in a study of T cell responses to AZD1222 COVID-19 vaccine. TCRdb's table, derived via immunoSEQ multiplex PCR, lists solely in-frame clones and lacks some. Among some 120,000 clones listed, 87% were seen once. Source: peripheral blood, taken on day 0 of AZD1222 vaccination. The source of these receptors is an adult in good health.

This clone has just a few counts. This chain connects TRBV27 to TRBJ2-2, with TRBD1 matching over 10 bases. Looked up from germline, CDR1 is MNHEY and CDR2 is SMNVEV (reference sequence). The CDR3 extends over 15 amino acids. Trimming at V came to 5 bases and at J to 2 bases, leaving 2 bases not matched to a gene. The CDR3 here is CASSRDRGNTGELFF. DNA for the CDR3: TGTGCCAGCAGTCGGGACAGGGGAAACACCGGGGAGCTGTTTTTT.

The chain couples TRBV27 to TRBJ1-4; perhaps TRBD1 as D (6 bases). Germline lookup yields CDR1 MNHEY and CDR2 SMNVEV (reference sequence). The V end was cut by 6 bases, the J end by 8 bases, with 22 bases between. The CDR3 consists of 16 residues. The CDR3 here is CASRRDPGTPYEKLFF. CDR3 sequence (DNA): TGTGCCAGCAGGCGGGACCCCGGGACACCATACGAAAAACTGTTTTTT.

This clone was detected once. The rearrangement uses TRBV30 and TRBJ1-1; the match to TRBD1 covers 12 bases. CDR1 GTSNPN and CDR2 SVGIG come from the germline V gene (reference sequence). V gave up 3 bases and J gave up 4 bases; unmatched junction bases: 3. The CDR3 has 14 amino acids. The CDR3: CAWRGQGAATEAFF. Here the CDR3 DNA reads TGTGCCTGGAGGGGACAGGGGGCGGCCACTGAAGCTTTCTTT.

V usage is TRBV5-1 and J usage is TRBJ2-7; 7 bases are a match to TRBD1. Germline V gives CDR1 SGHRS, CDR2 YFSETQ. V shed 3 bases, J shed 4 bases, and the junction held 1 base outside the gene matches. This CDR3 spans 12 amino acids. In DNA, the CDR3 is TGCGCCAGCAGCTGGGGACAGTACGAGCAGTACTTC. Its translation is CASSWGQYEQYF.

This chain uses TRBV3-1 (or the pseudogene TRBV3-2) with TRBJ2-5; 7 bases fit TRBD1. The trim removed 0 bases at V and 6 bases at J, leaving 4 bases unmatched. The CDR3 contains 14 residues. CDR1 and CDR2 from the germline V gene are LGHDT and YNNKEL (reference sequence). Here the CDR3 reads CASSQETGVKTQYF. In DNA, the CDR3 is TGTGCCAGCAGCCAAGAAACAGGGGTGAAGACCCAGTACTTC.

About this clone: The same CDR3 can be traced to other DNA sequences in this sample. The J gene is TRBJ1-3, the V gene TRBV9; D unresolved. The germline V gene has CDR1 SGDLS and CDR2 YYNGEE. The CDR3 is 15 amino acids. The ends were cut back, 0 bases at V and 3 bases at J, with 10 bases in the middle. The CDR3 nucleotides are TGTGCCAGCAGCGTAGGAGGGCCGAGTGGAAACACCATATATTTT. Amino acids: CASSVGGPSGNTIYF. The variable domain in full, completed from reference TRBV9 and TRBJ1-3, reads DSGVTQTPKHLITATGQRVTLRCSPRSGDLSVYWYQQSLDQGLQFLIQYYNGEERAKGNILERFSAQQFPDLHSELNLSSLELGDSALYFCASSVGGPSGNTIYFGEGSWLTVV.

This clone has only one observation. This CDR3 reads CASSRDSGANVLTF. The CDR3, as DNA: TGTGCCAGTAGTCGGGACTCTGGGGCCAACGTCCTGACTTTC. The chain carries TRBV19 and TRBJ2-6; TRBD2 is a possible D gene (5 bases). Trimming took off 5 bases at V and 0 bases at J, with 5 bases between the two ends. Germline V gene sequence: CDR1 LNHDA, CDR2 SQIVND (reference sequence). The CDR3 spans 14 residues.

The CDR3, as DNA: TGTGCCAGCAGCCACCCAGCGAGGGACACTGAAGCTTTCTTT. Translation gives CASSHPARDTEAFF. This chain links TRBV3-1 (or the pseudogene TRBV3-2) with TRBJ1-1; D gene unclear. Germline CDR1 is LGHDT and CDR2 is YNNKEL (reference sequence). This CDR3 has 14 amino acids. The V end was cut by 3 bases, the J end by 3 bases, with 11 bases between.

The chain recombines TRBV6-2 or TRBV6-3 with TRBJ2-7, with 8 nucleotides matching TRBD2. Germline V lookup: CDR1 MNHEY, CDR2 SVGEGT. J was trimmed by 6 bases and V by 4 bases; bases with no gene match: 11. The CDR3 sequence is 15 residues long. In DNA form, the CDR3 reads TGTGCCAGCAGTTCAGGCGGGGGGCCTTCGGGCGAGCAGTACTTC. Residues: CASSSGGGPSGEQYF.

This clone was picked up one time. CDR3 loop: CASSLRLAGLFNEQFF. The CDR3, as DNA: TGTGCCAGCAGCTTGCGACTAGCGGGGTTGTTCAATGAGCAGTTCTTC. The V call is TRBV7-9, the J call TRBJ2-1, with 11 positions matching TRBD2. The V gene's germline CDR1 is SEHNR and CDR2 FQNEAQ (reference sequence). This CDR3 comprises 16 residues. V lost 3 bases, J lost 6 bases, and 7 bases stayed unmatched.

This chain links TRBV27 with TRBJ1-5; unclear D gene. The germline V and J ends were trimmed by 4 bases and 5 bases, with 21 bases remaining between them. The CDR3 is 17 amino acids. Looked up from germline, CDR1 is MNHEY and CDR2 is SMNVEV (reference sequence). This CDR3 is CASSSQPDPRVDQPQHF. The CDR3 DNA sequence: TGTGCCAGCAGTTCCCAACCGGACCCACGGGTCGATCAGCCCCAGCATTTT.

The chain links TRBV18 to TRBJ2-5; TRBD2 might be the D (5 bases). The length of the CDR3 is 14 residues. The germline V gene encodes CDR1 KGHSH and CDR2 LQKENI. V lost 4 bases and J 5 bases, leaving 14 bases between the germline ends. The CDR3 DNA sequence: TGTGCCAGCTCACGGGAGACCTTGCGGGAGACCCAGTACTTC. It specifies CASSRETLRETQYF.

The V and J genes are TRBV5-1 and TRBJ2-2; 7 nucleotides line up with TRBD1. The CDR3 totals 15 residues. Unmatched junction bases numbered 9, after V lost 5 bases and J lost 5 bases. Per the germline V gene, CDR1 is SGHRS and CDR2 is YFSETQ. CDR3 protein: CASSLLTGETGELFF. For the CDR3, the DNA is TGCGCCAGCAGTTTACTAACAGGGGAAACCGGGGAGCTGTTTTTT.

Points on this clone: The sample holds other DNA sequences that translate to the same CDR3. The chain uses TRBV30 and TRBJ2-7; tentatively, D is TRBD2 (5 bases). Per the germline V gene, CDR1 is GTSNPN and CDR2 is SVGIG (reference sequence). The V gene lost 5 bases and the J gene lost 3 bases, with 8 bases spanning the gap. There are 11 residues in the CDR3. The chain's CDR3 is CAWSSGYEQYF. The CDR3 DNA sequence: TGTGCCTGGTCCAGCGGCTACGAGCAGTACTTC.

The rearrangement uses TRBV11-1 and TRBJ2-6; 10 bases are a match to TRBD1. Germline lookup yields CDR1 SGHAT and CDR2 FQDESV (reference sequence). V shed 4 bases, J shed 4 bases, and the junction held 4 bases outside the gene matches. The CDR3 is 16 residues long. CDR3 DNA sequence: TGTGCCAGCAGCTCTAGACAGGGGGCCGGGGCCAACGTCCTGACTTTC. Translating it yields CASSSRQGAGANVLTF. The full variable domain, in which reference TRBV11-1 and TRBJ2-6 provide the parts outside the CDR3, is EAEVAQSPRYKITEKSQAVAFWCDPISGHATLYWYRQILGQGPELLVQFQDESVVDDSQLPKDRFSAERLKGVDSTLKIQPAELGDSAMYLCASSSRQGAGANVLTFGAGSRLTVL.

The sample holds a few counts of this clone. The chain carries TRBV9 and TRBJ2-2; 9 bases line up with TRBD1. J was trimmed by 4 bases and V by 10 bases; bases with no gene match: 8. Germline CDR1 SGDLS, CDR2 YYNGEE. The CDR3 has 14 amino acids. The CDR3 region is CASSGQGSTGELFF. The CDR3 DNA reads TGTGCCTCGTCTGGACAGGGGTCCACCGGGGAGCTGTTTTTT.

The J gene is TRBJ2-2, the V gene TRBV4-2; D is possibly TRBD1 or TRBD2 (6 bases each). The CDR3 runs 17 residues. Germline CDR1 and CDR2: LGHNA and YNFKEQ. V was trimmed by 0 bases and J by 1 base, leaving 12 bases between them. CDR3 coding DNA: TGTGCCAGCAGCCAAGATCTCGGGGGCCAGAACACCGGGGAGCTGTTTTTT. This translates into CASSQDLGGQNTGELFF.

The V and J genes are TRBV30 and TRBJ1-5, with D maybe TRBD1 (6 bases). Germline CDR1 is GTSNPN and CDR2 is SVGIG (reference sequence). There are 16 residues in the CDR3. V was shortened by 1 base and J by 1 base, with 14 bases between the two germline ends. The CDR3 sequence: CAWSGPGGQSNQPQHF. The CDR3 DNA reads TGTGCCTGGAGTGGGCCGGGGGGGCAAAGCAATCAGCCCCAGCATTTT.

The table lists this clone with a count of one. The J gene is TRBJ1-5, the V gene TRBV12-3 or TRBV12-4; no clear D. Between the trimmed V and J ends, which lost 6 bases and 5 bases, there was a span of 8 bases. The CDR3 spans 12 residues. The CDR3 is CASSKWDQPQHF. CDR3 nucleotides: TGTGCCAGCAGCAAGTGGGATCAGCCCCAGCATTTT.

This rearrangement joins TRBV4-3 to TRBJ2-3, with 8 nucleotides matching TRBD2. V shed 1 base, J shed 4 bases, and the junction held 10 bases outside the gene matches. CDR3 length equals 17 residues. Germline V CDR1 and CDR2: LGHNA, YSLEER. The CDR3 sequence is CASSQVGAGGPADTQYF. The CDR3 DNA reads as TGCGCCAGCAGCCAAGTGGGGGCGGGGGGCCCCGCAGATACGCAGTATTTT.

The chain combines TRBV5-6 with TRBJ2-7, with 8 bases that match TRBD1. Germline trimming cut 0 bases from V and 4 bases from J; bases unmatched to any gene: 3. Germline CDR1 SGHDT, CDR2 YYEEEE. The CDR3 loop spans 14 amino acids. The CDR3 loop is CASSLGGDRYEQYF. Here the CDR3 DNA reads TGTGCCAGCAGCTTGGGAGGGGACAGGTACGAGCAGTACTTC. The full variable domain, with the rest looked up from reference TRBV5-6 and TRBJ2-7, is DAGVTQSPTHLIKTRGQQVTLRCSPKSGHDTVSWYQQALGQGPQFIFQYYEEEERQRGNFPDRFSGHQFPNYSSELNVNALLLGDSALYLCASSLGGDRYEQYFGPGTRLTVT.

The V gene is TRBV5-4, the J gene TRBJ2-7, with D perhaps TRBD2 (6 bases). CDR3 length: 16 amino acids. V gave up 4 bases and J gave up 5 bases, with 22 bases separating them. Germline CDR1 SGHNT, CDR2 YYREEE (reference sequence). This chain's CDR3 is CASSAAPGGLGHEQYF. The DNA for the CDR3 is TGTGCCAGCAGCGCGGCCCCTGGGGGACTCGGCCACGAGCAGTACTTC.

The chain uses TRBV20-1 and TRBJ2-7; no definite D call. The germline CDR1 and CDR2 sequences are DFQATT and SNEGSKA (reference sequence). The CDR3 is 10 amino acids. V shed 6 bases and J shed 3 bases, with 6 bases lying between them. The CDR3 nucleotides read TGCAGTGCCTTCAGCTACGAGCAGTACTTC. Translated: CSAFSYEQYF.

V gene TRBV6-4 combines with J gene TRBJ1-6; D unresolved. This CDR3 has 13 amino acids. The V and J ends lost 6 bases and 8 bases respectively, with 11 bases between them. The germline V gene encodes CDR1 MRHNA and CDR2 SNTAGT. For the CDR3, the DNA is TGTGCCAGCAGGGGTTTTGTGTATTCACCCCTCCACTTT. Amino acid sequence: CASRGFVYSPLHF.

The V gene is TRBV5-1, the J gene TRBJ1-1; D is possibly TRBD1 (5 bases). CDR1 is SGHRS and CDR2 is YFSETQ in the germline V gene. Trimming cost V 4 bases and J 5 bases, with 21 bases left between them. The CDR3 totals 16 residues. The chain's CDR3 is CASSIQASGAGTEAFF. In DNA form, the CDR3 reads TGCGCCAGCAGCATACAGGCATCTGGGGCGGGAACTGAAGCTTTCTTT.

This chain links TRBV6-5 with TRBJ2-1; D is unresolved. The germline CDR1 and CDR2 sequences are MNHEY and SVGAGI. CDR3 size: 13 residues. V was cut by 9 bases and J by 10 bases, with 19 bases left in between. CDR3 amino acids: CASTSSGRKEQFF. The CDR3, as DNA: TGTGCCAGTACTTCTTCGGGCAGGAAAGAGCAGTTCTTC.

The chain recombines TRBV28 with TRBJ1-1; D possibly corresponds to TRBD1 (5 bases). There are 14 residues in the CDR3. Trimming pared 3 bases from V and 1 base from J, leaving 9 bases between. Germline lookup yields CDR1 MDHEN and CDR2 SYDVKM. DNA of the CDR3: TGTGCCAGCAGTTTGACAGTGCAGAACACTGAAGCTTTCTTT. Amino acid sequence: CASSLTVQNTEAFF. Full variable domain (rest looked up from reference TRBV28 and TRBJ1-1): DVKVTQSSRYLVKRTGEKVFLECVQDMDHENMFWYRQDPGLGLRLIYFSYDVKMKEKGDIPEGYSVSREKKERFSLILESASTNQTSMYLCASSLTVQNTEAFFGQGTRLTVV.

The genes are TRBV5-1 and TRBJ2-7; D ambiguous. The CDR3 is made up of 15 amino acids. Germline V CDR1 and CDR2: SGHRS, YFSETQ. V gave up 0 bases and J gave up 1 base, with 11 bases separating them. The CDR3 here is CASSLVGIQSYEQYF. CDR3 coding DNA: TGCGCCAGCAGCTTGGTAGGAATACAGTCCTACGAGCAGTACTTC.

The chain has TRBV5-1 and TRBJ1-6; tentative D call: TRBD1 (6 bases). The V gene lost 0 bases and the J gene lost 10 bases, with 17 bases spanning the gap. The germline V gene has CDR1 SGHRS and CDR2 YFSETQ. CDR3 length: 16 amino acids. CDR3 nucleotides: TGCGCCAGCAGCTTGGAAGCAGGGGCGGTTTCATCACCCCTCCACTTT. Amino acids: CASSLEAGAVSSPLHF.

The rearrangement links TRBV4-1 to TRBJ1-5; TRBD1 matches at 8 bases. Germline loops: CDR1 MGHRA, CDR2 YSYEKL. The junction had 3 bases not matched to a gene; V was cut back by 1 base and J by 1 base. CDR3 length: 16 amino acids. For the CDR3, the DNA is TGCGCCAGCAGCCAAGCCAGGGGGCTGAGCAATCAGCCCCAGCATTTT. Translating it yields CASSQARGLSNQPQHF.

This clone was seen a single time. The CDR3 nucleotides are TGTGCCAGCTCACCCGTGGGGGACAGAAATGAAAAACTGTTTTTT. Its translation is CASSPVGDRNEKLFF. V usage is TRBV18 and J usage is TRBJ1-4; 7 positions agree with TRBD1. With V trimmed by 3 bases and J by 5 bases, 6 bases remained unmatched. This CDR3 spans 15 amino acids. The V gene's germline CDR1 is KGHSH and CDR2 LQKENI.

The chain employs TRBV24-1 and TRBJ1-5, with D possibly TRBD1 on 5 matching bases. Trimming took off 4 bases at V and 0 bases at J, with 9 bases between the two ends. Germline V CDR1 and CDR2: KGHDR, SFDVKD. The CDR3 sequence is 15 residues long. The CDR3 here is CATSDPDSSNQPQHF. The CDR3, as DNA: TGTGCCACCAGTGACCCTGACAGTAGCAATCAGCCCCAGCATTTT.